These T cell receptor beta chains were read from a single sample in a study of cytomegalovirus exposure and HLA in healthy donors. Clones were read by immunoSEQ multiplex PCR, and TCRdb kept only the in-frame ones, dropping some. Among a few hundred thousand clones listed, roughly 91% were seen once. Sequencing input: PBMCs. These receptors originate from a girl between 2 and 10 years old in good health and CMV-seronegative. Each CDR3 is given with its conserved first and last residue. A D gene is named only where the DNA matches it firmly. Size is stated for part of the rows, as once, few or many counts, or as a class when the clone is expanded.

D	V	J	size	DNA	CDR3
-	TRBV6-1	TRBJ2-7	-	TGTGCCAGCAGTGATGTCCAGGGGCCCTTCGACTACGAGCAGTACTTC	CASSDVQGPFDYEQYF
TRBD1	TRBV4-2	TRBJ2-3	-	TGTGCCAGCAGCCAAGACAGGGGGAGAGATACGCAGTATTTT	CASSQDRGRDTQYF
-	TRBV10-3	TRBJ1-5	once	TGTGCCATCAGTGAGCCCCGTGCGGGTCAGCCCCAGCATTTT	CAISEPRAGQPQHF
TRBD1	TRBV28	TRBJ2-7	once	TGTGCCAGCAGTTTAGCCGGGACAGGGTTTCGCGAGCAGTACTTC	CASSLAGTGFREQYF
TRBD1	TRBV5-1	TRBJ2-4	-	TGCGCCAGCAGCTCCGCAGGGGGCTCCCAAAACATTCAGTACTTC	CASSSAGGSQNIQYF
-	TRBV7-6	TRBJ2-1	-	TGTGCCAGCAGCTTTGTTCCCGGCAGGCAAGCCTACAATGAGCAGTTCTTC	CASSFVPGRQAYNEQFF
TRBD2	TRBV11-2	TRBJ2-5	-	TGTGCCAGCAGCTTAGATCCCCCGGGAGGGCTGGAGACCCAGTACTTC	CASSLDPPGGLETQYF
TRBD2	TRBV5-1	TRBJ2-7	-	TGCGCCAGCGATACCCAGACTAGCGGGGGGGCCGGAGTATCCGAGCAGTACTTC	CASDTQTSGGAGVSEQYF
-	TRBV30	TRBJ1-1	-	TGTGTGTGCCAGGGTAGGAACACTGAAGCTTTCTTT	CVCQGRNTEAFF
TRBD2	TRBV2	TRBJ2-5	-	TGTGCCAGCAGTAGGGGGCTAGCGGGAGATCGGGAGACCCAGTACTTC	CASSRGLAGDRETQYF
TRBD1	TRBV18	TRBJ1-2	-	TGTGCCAGCTCTCCCCCTAACCGAGGGACAGATTCCTATGGCTACACCTTC	CASSPPNRGTDSYGYTF
TRBD1	TRBV6-6	TRBJ2-2	once	TGTGCCAGCAGTCTTCAGGGGGAAACCGGGGAGCTGTTTTTT	CASSLQGETGELFF
TRBD2	TRBV27	TRBJ2-7	-	TGTGCCAGCAGTTTACCCCCGGGACTAGCGAAAGAGCAGTACTTC	CASSLPPGLAKEQYF
-	TRBV5-6	TRBJ2-5	-	TGTGCCAGCAGCCTTCAAGAGACCCAGTACTTC	CASSLQETQYF
-	TRBV19	TRBJ1-1	-	TGTGCCAGCCACCGGTCGGGGTCCACTGAAGCTTTCTTT	CASHRSGSTEAFF
TRBD2	TRBV6-4	TRBJ2-6	-	TGTGCCAGCAGCCCAGCGGGAGGATCTGGGGCCAACGTCCTGACTTTC	CASSPAGGSGANVLTF
-	TRBV6-1	TRBJ1-4	-	TGTGCCAGCAGTGACCTCAATGAAAAACTGTTTTTT	CASSDLNEKLFF
-	TRBV30	TRBJ1-2	-	TGTGCCTGGAATCAGGGAGGTGGCTACACCTTC	CAWNQGGGYTF
-	TRBV11-2	TRBJ1-1	-	TGTGCCAGCAGCCCACCCCCAGACAGCACTGAAGCTTTCTTT	CASSPPPDSTEAFF
-	TRBV6-5	TRBJ2-4	-	TGTGCCAGCAGACAGGGACAAGACATTCAGTACTTC	CASRQGQDIQYF
-	TRBV10-1	TRBJ2-3	-	TGCGCCCGTCAATGGGGGGGGCCCGGGGATACGCAGTATTTT	CARQWGGPGDTQYF
-	TRBV25-1	TRBJ1-5	-	TGTGCCAGCAGTGACTTAGGGGCACCCGATAATCAGCCCCAGCATTTT	CASSDLGAPDNQPQHF
TRBD2	TRBV5-1	TRBJ2-7	-	TGCGCCAGCGCCTCGTTTGGGGGGACTAGCGGTTACGAGCAGTACTTC	CASASFGGTSGYEQYF
-	TRBV6-7	TRBJ2-7	-	TGTGCCAGCACCCTACAGGACGACGGACCCTACGAGCAGTACTTC	CASTLQDDGPYEQYF
-	TRBV11-3	TRBJ1-1	once	TGTGCCAGCAGCCAAACCGACAGGCCCACTGAAGCTTTCTTT	CASSQTDRPTEAFF
TRBD1	TRBV30	TRBJ1-2	few	TGTGCCTGGAGCCCGAGATGGGACAGGGAAGATAACTATGGCTACACCTTC	CAWSPRWDREDNYGYTF
-	TRBV19	TRBJ2-7	-	TGTGCCAGTACCACTGCTTTGGGGGGTTCCTACGAGCAGTACTTC	CASTTALGGSYEQYF
TRBD2	TRBV27	TRBJ2-3	-	TGTGCATCACCGGGACTAGGCACAGATACGCAGTATTTT	CASPGLGTDTQYF
-	TRBV6-1	TRBJ1-1	-	TGTGCCAGCAGCCCCCCCGGGAAGGGTGTGTTGCGGGCTTTCTTT	CASSPPGKGVLRAFF
-	TRBV7-7	TRBJ1-4	-	TGTGCTAGCAGTCCCGGGTTTAATGAAAAACTGTTTTTT	CASSPGFNEKLFF
TRBD1	TRBV19	TRBJ1-1	-	TGTGCCACCCACGACAGGGAGACTGAAGCTTTCTTT	CATHDRETEAFF